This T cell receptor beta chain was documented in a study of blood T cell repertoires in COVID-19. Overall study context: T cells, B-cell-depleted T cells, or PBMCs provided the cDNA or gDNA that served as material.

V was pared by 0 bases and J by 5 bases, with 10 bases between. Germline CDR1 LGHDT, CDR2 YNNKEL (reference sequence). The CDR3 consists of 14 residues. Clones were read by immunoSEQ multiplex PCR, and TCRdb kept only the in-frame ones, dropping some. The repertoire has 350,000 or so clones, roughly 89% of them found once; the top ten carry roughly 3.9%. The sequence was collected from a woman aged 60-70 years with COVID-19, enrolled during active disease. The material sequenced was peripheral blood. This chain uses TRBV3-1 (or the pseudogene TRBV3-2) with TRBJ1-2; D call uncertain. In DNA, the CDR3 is TGTGCCAGCAGCCAAGACGGAGTGCTGTATGGCTACACCTTC. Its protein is CASSQDGVLYGYTF.